This record concerns one TCR beta chain sequence. A second 7 to 11 cycle PCR used barcoded and J-beta primers. TCRdb reprocessed the 5' RACE reads via MiXCR and lists one record per CDR3 protein. The sample includes roughly 1,300,000 distinct CDR3 sequences, around 59% of them seen just once. This record belongs to a study of blood T cells in healthy people across ages. The clonotype originates from a man younger than 35 in good health. Sequencing input: blood.

CDR3 in amino acids: CASRIQGRDQETQYF. CDR3 DNA: TGCGCCAGCAGGATTCAGGGACGGGACCAAGAGACCCAGTACTTC. This chain links TRBV5-1 with TRBJ2-4; D may correspond to TRBD1 or TRBD2 (5 bases each). The tail of the sequence fits TRBJ2-5 better, so the J call may be wrong. This CDR3 region has 15 residues. Germline V gene lookup returns CDR1 SGHRS and CDR2 YFSETQ.